This record concerns one TCR beta chain sequence. No antigen is known for it. No much larger clone exists at a distance of one base, and base qualities are not known. Including cysteine and phenylalanine, the CDR3 has 19 amino acids. The sequence is cut down to CDR3 DNA, 57 bases in frame from base 1. Cut back by 0 bases and 0 bases, the V and J ends lie 15 bases apart. The germline V gene encodes CDR1 SGHAT and CDR2 FQNNGV. The data stem from a study of CD8 T cells in ankylosing spondylitis (dated by TCRdb to the late 2010s). Concerning the study at large: The study profiled T cell receptor beta repertoires in healthy donors and ankylosing spondylitis patients to find disease-linked TCR variants. The whole study cohort included 95 to 130 healthy donors and 25 ankylosing spondylitis patients. Peripheral blood was sampled, and synovial fluid was also collected from ankylosing spondylitis patients.

These reads were obtained on an Illumina HiSeq 2500. Quantitative 5'-RACE with molecular barcodes was used to prepare TCR beta libraries. Per the source publication's procedure: A new computational method, built on a probabilistic model of VDJ rearrangement, was used to identify disease-linked TCR variants. In TCRdb, the public reads were trimmed at Q25 with fastp and aligned with MiXCR, with productive beta chains retained. Rows merge per CDR3 protein into single entries with the most common DNA and genes. What appears here as the V and J calls and clone size reflects TCRdb's work, not the paper's. In all, the sample holds around 300,000 distinct CDR3 sequences, and around a tenth of those were seen once. About 10% of the sample is held by the ten biggest clonotypes. What the authors observed across the whole study: The disease-linked clones had a CD8+ phenotype and were found at relatively low frequencies in peripheral blood. Blood from ankylosing spondylitis patients appeared to be characterized by a TCR beta motif made up of seven or eight highly homologous amino acid variants. The disease-linked clones were reported as significantly enriched in matched synovial fluid samples from ankylosing spondylitis patients. Some motif variants had previously been reported in the synovial fluid and blood of reactive arthritis patients, which suggests shared mechanisms of disease initiation.

Sequenced input: blood, either unsorted or a sorted T cell fraction (not recorded which). The clonotype comes from a female donor with ankylosing spondylitis or in good health (not recorded which). The chain was built from TRBV11-2 and TRBJ2-6; tentative D gene TRBD1, with 6 bases matching. The base sequence is TGTGCCAGCAGCTTAGAACCGGGACAACCGATCTCTGGGGCCAACGTCCTGACTTTC. Translated, this is CASSLEPGQPISGANVLTF.